One sample yielded the 21 T cell receptor beta chains listed below, sequenced in a study of blood T cell repertoires in COVID-19. Here immunoSEQ multiplex PCR was the method, and the copy in TCRdb shows in-frame clones only, minus some. Of around 280,000 clones listed, approximately 90% were seen once; the top ten hold 6%. Sequencing input: PBMCs or T cells enriched from blood (not recorded which). The receptors were sampled from a woman aged 40 to 50 who had recovered from COVID-19.

The chain combines TRBV30 with TRBJ1-6; D uncertain. Germline CDR1 GTSNPN, CDR2 SVGIG (reference sequence). This CDR3 comprises 13 residues. In DNA, the CDR3 is TGTGCTCACAAAGCACAGATGAGATCACCCCTCCACTTT. Translating gives CAHKAQMRSPLHF.

Only one count was recorded for this clone. Compared with germline, one end of the junction differs, possibly owing to a read error. The rearrangement joins TRBV6-6 to TRBJ2-1; TRBD2 aligns across 14 bases. Germline CDR1 reads MNHNY; CDR2 reads SVGAGI (reference sequence). The CDR3 has 14 residues. CDR3: CASSYSMGLAGDVF. Here the CDR3 DNA reads TGTGCCAGCAGTTACTCGATGGGACTAGCGGGAGATGTCTTC.

CDR3: CASSSYEGGEPQHF. CDR3 DNA sequence: TGTGCCAGCAGCTCTTACGAGGGGGGGGAGCCCCAGCATTTT. The V call is TRBV7-2, the J call TRBJ1-5; D is possibly TRBD1 (6 bases). In germline, CDR1 is SGHTA, CDR2 FQGNSA. This CDR3 spans 14 amino acids. Trimming stripped 4 bases from V and 8 bases from J, with 15 bases between.

The rearrangement joins TRBV29-1 to TRBJ2-7, with 7 bases identical to TRBD2. Germline-derived CDR1 and CDR2 are SQVTM and ANQGSEA. V shed 7 bases and J 3 bases; nucleotides not matched to a gene: 12. The CDR3 extends over 14 amino acids. CDR3 DNA sequence: TGCAGCGCGGGCCGGGACTATGGGAACTACGAGCAGTACTTC. It encodes CSAGRDYGNYEQYF.

The chain carries TRBV25-1 and TRBJ2-4, with a tentative D call TRBD2 (6 bases). V lost 6 bases to trimming and J lost 3 bases, with 12 bases between them. Per the germline V gene, CDR1 is MGHDK and CDR2 is SYGVNS. The CDR3 has 14 amino acids. The chain's CDR3 is CASSLSGGKNIQYF. The CDR3, as DNA: TGTGCCAGCAGCCTTAGCGGAGGCAAAAACATTCAGTACTTC.

Worth noting for this clone: The sample has other DNA sequences that encode this CDR3 too. DNA for the CDR3: TGTGCCAGCAGCCAAGGATTAGCGGGGACCTACGAGCAGTACTTC. Translation: CASSQGLAGTYEQYF. This chain joins TRBV3-1 (or the pseudogene TRBV3-2) and TRBJ2-7; 8 nucleotides line up with TRBD2. Germline V gives CDR1 LGHDT, CDR2 YNNKEL (reference sequence). The CDR3 contains 15 residues. Unmatched junction bases numbered 4, after V lost 1 base and J lost 2 bases.

The chain is built from TRBV28 and TRBJ2-7; 11 nucleotides match TRBD1. V trimming: 5 bases; J trimming: 3 bases; junction bases outside the gene matches: 6. The germline V gene encodes CDR1 MDHEN and CDR2 SYDVKM. The CDR3 loop spans 15 amino acids. Written as DNA, the CDR3 is TGTGCCAGCAGTACGGGACAGGGGGTCTTCTACGAGCAGTACTTC. This codes for CASSTGQGVFYEQYF.

In this sample, this clone turned up a few times. V usage is TRBV15 and J usage is TRBJ2-7; 7 positions agree with TRBD1. The J segment lost 5 bases and the V segment lost 2 bases, leaving 6 bases of the junction unmatched. Germline V gene data show CDR1 as LNHNV and CDR2 as YYDKDF (reference sequence). The CDR3 loop spans 14 amino acids. This chain's CDR3 is CATSRSTGRDEQYF. DNA of the CDR3: TGTGCCACCAGCAGATCGACAGGGCGCGACGAGCAGTACTTC. Looking up the rest from reference TRBV15 and TRBJ2-7 gives the full variable domain: DAMVIQNPRYQVTQFGKPVTLSCSQTLNHNVMYWYQQKSSQAPKLLFHYYDKDFNNEADTPDNFQSRRPNTSFCFLDIRSPGLGDTAMYLCATSRSTGRDEQYFGPGTRLTVT.

The chain uses TRBV6-2 or TRBV6-3 and TRBJ2-2; tentatively, D is TRBD1 (6 bases). V was trimmed by 2 bases and J by 5 bases, leaving 15 bases between them. The CDR3 runs 16 residues. Germline assignment: CDR1 MNHEY and CDR2 SVGEGT. CDR3 loop: CASSYGGSRFTGELFF. The CDR3 DNA sequence: TGTGCCAGCAGTTACGGGGGCAGCAGATTTACCGGGGAGCTGTTTTTT.

The rearrangement joins TRBV14 to TRBJ2-3; the D is unclear. CDR1 is SGHDN, CDR2 FVKESK, per germline. The CDR3 has 11 amino acids. The V gene lost 4 bases and the J gene lost 7 bases, with 6 bases spanning the gap. CDR3: CASSLTNTQYF. CDR3 nucleotides: TGTGCCAGCAGCCTAACTAATACGCAGTATTTT.

This clone has only a few counts. The chain combines TRBV4-1 with TRBJ2-7; 10 bases align to TRBD1. From germline, CDR1 is MGHRA and CDR2 YSYEKL. The junction had 6 bases not matched to a gene; V was cut back by 1 base and J by 3 bases. CDR3 size: 16 residues. CDR3 coding DNA: TGCGCCAGCAGCCAAGCAACGGGACAGGGGATCTACGAGCAGTACTTC. This encodes CASSQATGQGIYEQYF.

The chain's CDR3 is CASSLPASGTYNEQFF. DNA for the CDR3: TGTGCCAGCAGTTTACCCGCCAGCGGGACTTACAATGAGCAGTTCTTC. This chain uses TRBV28 with TRBJ2-1, with 7 bases matching TRBD2. This CDR3 has 16 amino acids. The V gene end was trimmed by 2 bases and the J gene end by 4 bases; junction bases not matched to a gene: 8. Germline values: CDR1 MDHEN, CDR2 SYDVKM.

V and J are TRBV9 and TRBJ1-3, with D unclear. With 4 bases removed from V and 6 bases from J, the gap between germline ends came to 17 bases. This CDR3 region has 15 residues. The germline CDR1 and CDR2 sequences are SGDLS and YYNGEE. CDR3 sequence: CASSPLGSVENTIYF. The DNA for the CDR3 is TGTGCCAGCAGCCCCTTAGGGAGCGTCGAAAACACCATATATTTT.

This chain connects TRBV28 to TRBJ1-5; TRBD1 matches at 7 bases. The germline gives CDR1 MDHEN, CDR2 SYDVKM. The CDR3 extends over 13 amino acids. Trimming at V came to 8 bases and at J to 9 bases, leaving 10 bases not matched to a gene. This chain's CDR3 is CASQQGIHWPQHF. The CDR3 nucleotides read TGTGCCAGCCAACAGGGGATTCATTGGCCCCAGCATTTT.

The chain has TRBV2 and TRBJ2-5; 9 bases are shared with TRBD1. Germline assignment: CDR1 SNHLY and CDR2 FYNNEI. Trimming cost V 1 base and J 7 bases; bases outside gene matches: 4. The CDR3 consists of 14 residues. The CDR3 loop reads CASSEGGQGRTQYF. The CDR3 DNA sequence: TGTGCCAGCAGTGAAGGTGGACAGGGGCGGACCCAGTACTTC.

This chain joins TRBV27 and TRBJ2-7; 12 nucleotides align to TRBD2. J was trimmed by 6 bases and V by 6 bases; bases with no gene match: 9. The CDR3 has 15 residues. Per the germline V gene, CDR1 is MNHEY and CDR2 is SMNVEV (reference sequence). The CDR3: CASSTLAGGRGEQYF. In DNA form, the CDR3 reads TGTGCCAGCAGCACACTAGCGGGAGGTCGAGGCGAGCAGTACTTC.

The chain joins TRBV7-2 to TRBJ2-1; TRBD2 agrees at 9 bases. Germline V gene sequence: CDR1 SGHTA, CDR2 FQGNSA. Trimming removed 10 bases from V and 4 bases from J; junction bases left unmatched: 8. The CDR3 loop spans 14 amino acids. Here the CDR3 reads CAIKTSGFYNEQFF. The CDR3 bases are TGTGCCATCAAGACTAGCGGATTTTACAATGAGCAGTTCTTC.

CDR3: CASSLFAENIQYF. In DNA form, the CDR3 reads TGTGCCAGCTCACTTTTCGCAGAAAACATTCAGTACTTC. The chain has TRBV18 and TRBJ2-4; D ambiguous. This CDR3 is 13 amino acids long. The V gene lost 4 bases and the J gene lost 5 bases, with 9 bases spanning the gap. Germline V gene data show CDR1 as KGHSH and CDR2 as LQKENI.

The chain combines TRBV4-3 with TRBJ2-7, with TRBD2 matching 9 bases. The J segment lost 4 bases and the V segment lost 3 bases, leaving 13 bases of the junction unmatched. Germline CDR1 LGHNA, CDR2 YSLEER. The CDR3 has 17 amino acids. The CDR3 DNA sequence: TGCGCCAGCAGCCACCAGGGGCTCTCTAGCGGGGATTACGAGCAGTACTTC. It translates to CASSHQGLSSGDYEQYF.

J is TRBJ2-1 and V is TRBV7-2, with unresolved D. The CDR3 length is 13 residues. V lost 5 bases to trimming and J lost 3 bases, with 8 bases between them. Per germline, CDR1 SGHTA and CDR2 FQGNSA. The CDR3 is CASSVQNYNEQFF. The CDR3 region has the DNA TGTGCCAGCAGCGTTCAGAACTACAATGAGCAGTTCTTC.

The chain employs TRBV13 and TRBJ1-2; no reliable D call. Germline assignment: CDR1 PRHDT and CDR2 FYEKMQ (reference sequence). V gave up 2 bases and J gave up 2 bases, with 3 bases separating them. The CDR3 loop spans 12 amino acids. Written as DNA, the CDR3 is TGTGCCAGCAGCTTAAGCAACTATGGCTACACCTTC. Its protein product is CASSLSNYGYTF.